This TCR beta chain was captured by sequencing in a study of blood T cell repertoires in COVID-19. This clone was observed a single time. The authors' processing: How many nucleated cells were present was estimated from reference gene primer amplification. TCRdb's table, derived via immunoSEQ multiplex PCR, lists solely in-frame clones and lacks some. The V and J calls and clone size come from that table; D and trimming were worked out from the DNA. The sample lists some 24,000 clones; roughly 86% were seen once. The CDR3 contains 16 residues. Germline-derived CDR1 and CDR2 are SGDLS and YYNGEE. V shed 4 bases and J 1 base; nucleotides not matched to a gene: 6.

Sequencing input: peripheral blood. This chain joins TRBV9 and TRBJ2-2; 8 bases align to TRBD2. This TCR derives from a man in his forties or fifties with active COVID-19. The CDR3 nucleotides are TGTGCCAGCAGCCCCCGGGGGGGATTGAACACCGGGGAGCTGTTTTTT. Amino acids: CASSPRGGLNTGELFF.